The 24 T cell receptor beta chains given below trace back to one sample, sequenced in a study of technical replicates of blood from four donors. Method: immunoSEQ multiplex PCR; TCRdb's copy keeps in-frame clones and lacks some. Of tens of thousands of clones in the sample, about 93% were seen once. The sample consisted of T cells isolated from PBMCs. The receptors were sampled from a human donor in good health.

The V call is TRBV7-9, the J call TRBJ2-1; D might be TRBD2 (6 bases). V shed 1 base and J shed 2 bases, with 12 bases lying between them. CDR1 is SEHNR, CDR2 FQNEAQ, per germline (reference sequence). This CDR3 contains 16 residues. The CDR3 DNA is TGTGCCAGCAGCTTAGAAATTGGAGGGACCTACAATGAGCAGTTCTTC. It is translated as CASSLEIGGTYNEQFF.

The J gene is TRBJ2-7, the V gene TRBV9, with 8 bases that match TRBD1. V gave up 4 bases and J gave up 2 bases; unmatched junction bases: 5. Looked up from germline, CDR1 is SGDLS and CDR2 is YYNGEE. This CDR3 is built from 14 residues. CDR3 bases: TGTGCCAGCAGCTTGACAGGGGCGCCCTACGAGCAGTACTTC. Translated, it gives CASSLTGAPYEQYF.

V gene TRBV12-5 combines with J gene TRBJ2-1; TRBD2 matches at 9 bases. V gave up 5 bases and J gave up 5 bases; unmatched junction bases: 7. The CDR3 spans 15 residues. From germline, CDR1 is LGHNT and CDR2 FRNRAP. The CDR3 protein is CASGPRLAANNEQFF. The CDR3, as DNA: TGTGCTAGTGGTCCGCGACTAGCGGCAAACAATGAGCAGTTCTTC.

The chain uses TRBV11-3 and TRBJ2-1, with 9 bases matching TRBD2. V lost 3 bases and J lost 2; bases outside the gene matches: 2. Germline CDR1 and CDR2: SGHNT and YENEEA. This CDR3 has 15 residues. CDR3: CASSLAGGPYNEQFF. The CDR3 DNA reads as TGTGCCAGCAGCTTGGCGGGAGGGCCCTACAATGAGCAGTTCTTC. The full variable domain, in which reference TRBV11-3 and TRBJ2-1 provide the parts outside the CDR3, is EAGVVQSPRYKIIEKKQPVAFWCNPISGHNTLYWYLQNLGQGPELLIRYENEEAVDDSQLPKDRFSAERLKGVDSTLKIQPAELGDSAVYLCASSLAGGPYNEQFFGPGTRLTVL.

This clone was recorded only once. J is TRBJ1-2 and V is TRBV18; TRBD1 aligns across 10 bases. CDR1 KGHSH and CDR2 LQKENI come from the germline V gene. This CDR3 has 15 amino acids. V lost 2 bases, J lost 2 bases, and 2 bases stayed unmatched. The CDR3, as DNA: TGTGCCAGCTCACCAACGGGACAGGGGAACTATGGCTACACCTTC. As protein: CASSPTGQGNYGYTF.

The CDR3 nucleotides are TGCAGCGTTGGGACTAGCGGGAGGGGGGCAGATACGCAGTATTTT. Translated, it gives CSVGTSGRGADTQYF. V and J are TRBV29-1 and TRBJ2-3, with 15 nucleotides matching TRBD2. The CDR3 totals 15 residues. Losses at the gene ends were 4 bases for V and 4 bases for J; bases not matched to a gene: 3. Germline V gene data show CDR1 as SQVTM and CDR2 as ANQGSEA.

The chain's CDR3 is CASSLPGGQPQHF. The CDR3, as DNA: TGTGCCAGCAGCTTACCCGGCGGTCAGCCCCAGCATTTT. The genes are TRBV7-8 and TRBJ1-5; the D is unclear. The V gene lost 2 bases and the J gene lost 6 bases, with 8 bases spanning the gap. This CDR3 spans 13 amino acids. CDR1 and CDR2 (germline): SGHVS, FQNEAQ.

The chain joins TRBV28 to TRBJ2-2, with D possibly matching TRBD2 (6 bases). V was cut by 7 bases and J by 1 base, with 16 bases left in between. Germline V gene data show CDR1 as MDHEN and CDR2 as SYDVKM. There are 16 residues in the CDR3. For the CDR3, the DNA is TGTGCCAGCACCCCAGTAGATAGCGGGAACACCGGGGAGCTGTTTTTT. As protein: CASTPVDSGNTGELFF. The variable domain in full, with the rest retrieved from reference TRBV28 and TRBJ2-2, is DVKVTQSSRYLVKRTGEKVFLECVQDMDHENMFWYRQDPGLGLRLIYFSYDVKMKEKGDIPEGYSVSREKKERFSLILESASTNQTSMYLCASTPVDSGNTGELFFGEGSRLTVL.

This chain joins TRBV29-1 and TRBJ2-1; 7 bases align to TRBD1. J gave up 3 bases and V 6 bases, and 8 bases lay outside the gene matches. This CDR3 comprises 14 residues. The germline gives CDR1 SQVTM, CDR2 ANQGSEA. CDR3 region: CSVEMTGIYNEQFF. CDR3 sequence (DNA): TGCAGCGTAGAAATGACAGGGATCTACAATGAGCAGTTCTTC.

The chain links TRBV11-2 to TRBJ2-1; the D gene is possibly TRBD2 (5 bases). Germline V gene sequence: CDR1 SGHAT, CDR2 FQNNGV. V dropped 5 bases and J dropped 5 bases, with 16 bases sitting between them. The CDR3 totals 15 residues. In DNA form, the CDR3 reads TGTGCCAGCAGCCAGTGGGGAGAACAGAACAATGAGCAGTTCTTC. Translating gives CASSQWGEQNNEQFF.

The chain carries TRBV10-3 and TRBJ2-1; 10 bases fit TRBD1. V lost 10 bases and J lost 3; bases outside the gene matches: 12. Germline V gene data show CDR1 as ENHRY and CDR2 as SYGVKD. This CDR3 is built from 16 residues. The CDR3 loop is CATQSTGGYRYNEQFF. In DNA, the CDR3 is TGTGCCACCCAATCGACAGGGGGCTACCGCTACAATGAGCAGTTCTTC.

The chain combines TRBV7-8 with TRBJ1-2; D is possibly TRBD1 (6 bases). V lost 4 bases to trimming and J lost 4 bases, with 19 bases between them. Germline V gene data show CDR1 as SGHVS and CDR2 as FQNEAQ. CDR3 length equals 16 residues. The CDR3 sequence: CASSSQAGGRGYGYTF. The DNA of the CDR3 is TGTGCCAGCAGCTCCCAGGCGGGGGGGCGAGGCTATGGCTACACCTTC.

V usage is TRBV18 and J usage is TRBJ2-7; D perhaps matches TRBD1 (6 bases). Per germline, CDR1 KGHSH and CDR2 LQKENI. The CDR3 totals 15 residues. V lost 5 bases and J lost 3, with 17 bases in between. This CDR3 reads CASSSRDTLLYEQYF. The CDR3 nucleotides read TGTGCCAGCTCATCCCGGGACACCCTCCTCTACGAGCAGTACTTC.

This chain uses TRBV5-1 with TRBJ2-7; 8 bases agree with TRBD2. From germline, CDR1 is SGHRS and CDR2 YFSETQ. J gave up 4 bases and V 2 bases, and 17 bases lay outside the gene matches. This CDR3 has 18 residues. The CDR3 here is CASSFSILERREEYEQYF. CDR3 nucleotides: TGCGCCAGCAGCTTTAGTATACTTGAGAGGCGGGAGGAATACGAGCAGTACTTC. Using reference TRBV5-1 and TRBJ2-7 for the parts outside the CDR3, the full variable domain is KAGVTQTPRYLIKTRGQQVTLSCSPISGHRSVSWYQQTPGQGLQFLFEYFSETQRNKGNFPGRFSGRQFSNSRSEMNVSTLELGDSALYLCASSFSILERREEYEQYFGPGTRLTVT.

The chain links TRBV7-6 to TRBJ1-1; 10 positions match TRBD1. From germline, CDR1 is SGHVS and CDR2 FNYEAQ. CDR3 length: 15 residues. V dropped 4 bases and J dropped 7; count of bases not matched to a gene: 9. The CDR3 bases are TGTGCCAGCAGCTCCCCCGGGACAGGGGCCCTTGAAGCTTTCTTT. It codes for CASSSPGTGALEAFF.

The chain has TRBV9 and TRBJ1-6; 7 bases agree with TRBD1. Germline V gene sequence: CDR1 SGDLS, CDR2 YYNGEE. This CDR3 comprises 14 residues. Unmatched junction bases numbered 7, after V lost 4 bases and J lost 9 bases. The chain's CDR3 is CASSLTGDFSPLHF. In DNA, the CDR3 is TGTGCCAGCAGCTTAACAGGGGACTTTTCACCCCTCCACTTT.

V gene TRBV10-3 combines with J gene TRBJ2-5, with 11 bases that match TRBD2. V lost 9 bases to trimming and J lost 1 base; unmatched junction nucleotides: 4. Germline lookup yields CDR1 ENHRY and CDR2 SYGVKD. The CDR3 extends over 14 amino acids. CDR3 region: CAIGTSGFQETQYF. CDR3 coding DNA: TGTGCCATAGGGACTAGCGGATTCCAAGAGACCCAGTACTTC.

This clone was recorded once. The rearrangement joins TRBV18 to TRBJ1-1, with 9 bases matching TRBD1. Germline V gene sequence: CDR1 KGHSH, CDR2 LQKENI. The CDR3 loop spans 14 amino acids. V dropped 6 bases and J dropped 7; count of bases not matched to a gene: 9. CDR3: CASSGTGKIGEAFF. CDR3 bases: TGTGCCAGCTCCGGGACAGGGAAGATTGGTGAAGCTTTCTTT.

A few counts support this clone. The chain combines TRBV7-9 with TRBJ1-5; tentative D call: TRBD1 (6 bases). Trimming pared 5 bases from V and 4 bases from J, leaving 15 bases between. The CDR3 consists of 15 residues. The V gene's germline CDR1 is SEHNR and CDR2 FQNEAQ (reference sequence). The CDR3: CASSPGAEGNQPQHF. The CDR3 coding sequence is TGTGCCAGCAGCCCAGGGGCCGAGGGTAATCAGCCCCAGCATTTT.

The CDR3 DNA reads TGTGCCACCAGCAGAGATCGGGGAGTGGGGGAGACCCAGTACTTC. Its protein is CATSRDRGVGETQYF. This chain connects TRBV15 to TRBJ2-5, with a weak D call TRBD2 (5 bases). Deletions cut 0 bases from V and 5 bases from J, with 13 bases between. Germline V gene sequence: CDR1 LNHNV, CDR2 YYDKDF (reference sequence). This CDR3 contains 15 residues.

For the CDR3, the DNA is TGTGCCAGCAGTTTGCGGGGGAGGAGTACCTACGAGCAGTACTTC. Its protein product is CASSLRGRSTYEQYF. This chain uses TRBV28 with TRBJ2-7, with 7 bases lining up with TRBD2. V was clipped by 3 bases and J by 2 bases; unmatched bases: 7. The CDR3 covers 15 residues. Germline V CDR1 and CDR2: MDHEN, SYDVKM.

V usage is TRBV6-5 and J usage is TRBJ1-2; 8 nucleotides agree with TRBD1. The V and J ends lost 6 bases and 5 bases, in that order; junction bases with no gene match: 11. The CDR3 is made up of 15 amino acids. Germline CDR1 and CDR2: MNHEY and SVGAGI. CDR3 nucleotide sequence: TGTGCCAGCAGCGAACGGACAGGGAGGGTTTATGGCTACACCTTC. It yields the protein CASSERTGRVYGYTF.

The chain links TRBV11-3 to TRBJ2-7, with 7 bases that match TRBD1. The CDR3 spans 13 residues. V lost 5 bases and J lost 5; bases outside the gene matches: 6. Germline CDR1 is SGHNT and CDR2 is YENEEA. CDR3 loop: CASSPRGWDEQYF. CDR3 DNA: TGTGCCAGCAGCCCCAGGGGGTGGGACGAGCAGTACTTC. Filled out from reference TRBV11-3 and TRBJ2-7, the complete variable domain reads EAGVVQSPRYKIIEKKQPVAFWCNPISGHNTLYWYLQNLGQGPELLIRYENEEAVDDSQLPKDRFSAERLKGVDSTLKIQPAELGDSAVYLCASSPRGWDEQYFGPGTRLTVT.

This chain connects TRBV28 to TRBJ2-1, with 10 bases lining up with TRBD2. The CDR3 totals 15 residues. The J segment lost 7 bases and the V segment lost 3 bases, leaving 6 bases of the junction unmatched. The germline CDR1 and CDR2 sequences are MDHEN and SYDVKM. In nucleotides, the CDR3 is TGTGCCAGCAGTTTGGCACTAGCGGGAAGGAATGAGCAGTTCTTC. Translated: CASSLALAGRNEQFF. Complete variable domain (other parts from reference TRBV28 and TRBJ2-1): DVKVTQSSRYLVKRTGEKVFLECVQDMDHENMFWYRQDPGLGLRLIYFSYDVKMKEKGDIPEGYSVSREKKERFSLILESASTNQTSMYLCASSLALAGRNEQFFGPGTRLTVL.